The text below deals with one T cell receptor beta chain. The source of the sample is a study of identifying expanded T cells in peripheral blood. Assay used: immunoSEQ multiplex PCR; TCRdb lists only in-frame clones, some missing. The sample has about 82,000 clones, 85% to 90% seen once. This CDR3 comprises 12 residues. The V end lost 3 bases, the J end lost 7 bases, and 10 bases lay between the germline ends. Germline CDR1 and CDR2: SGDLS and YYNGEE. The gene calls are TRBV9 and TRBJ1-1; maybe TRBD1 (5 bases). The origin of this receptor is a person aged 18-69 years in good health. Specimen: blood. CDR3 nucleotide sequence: TGTGCCAGCAGCGCCGGTAGGGGTGAAGCTTTCTTT. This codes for CASSAGRGEAFF.